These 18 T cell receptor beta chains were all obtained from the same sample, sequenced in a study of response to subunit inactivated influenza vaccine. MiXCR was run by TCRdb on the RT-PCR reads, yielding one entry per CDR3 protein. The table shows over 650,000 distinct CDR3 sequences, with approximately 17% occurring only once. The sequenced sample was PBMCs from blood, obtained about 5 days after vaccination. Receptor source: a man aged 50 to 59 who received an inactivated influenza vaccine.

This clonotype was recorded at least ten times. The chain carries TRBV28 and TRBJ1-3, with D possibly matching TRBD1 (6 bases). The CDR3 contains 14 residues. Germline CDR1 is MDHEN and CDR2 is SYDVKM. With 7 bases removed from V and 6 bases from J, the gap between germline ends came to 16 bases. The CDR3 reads CASKTRQALNTIYF. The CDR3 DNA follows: TGTGCCAGCAAAACCCGACAGGCTCTAAACACCATATATTTT.

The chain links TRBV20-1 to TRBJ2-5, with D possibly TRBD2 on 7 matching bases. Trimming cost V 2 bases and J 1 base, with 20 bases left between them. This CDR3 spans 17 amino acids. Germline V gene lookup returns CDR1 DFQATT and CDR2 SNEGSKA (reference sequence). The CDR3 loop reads CSARSHYPRGGQETQYF. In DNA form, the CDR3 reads TGCAGTGCTAGATCCCACTATCCTAGGGGGGGCCAAGAGACCCAGTACTTC.

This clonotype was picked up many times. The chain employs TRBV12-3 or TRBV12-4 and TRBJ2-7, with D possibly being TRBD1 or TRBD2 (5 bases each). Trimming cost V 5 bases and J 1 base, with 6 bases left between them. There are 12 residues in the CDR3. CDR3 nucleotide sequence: TGTGCCAGCAGTGGGGGATCCTACGAGCAGTACTTC. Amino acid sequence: CASSGGSYEQYF.

This CDR3 reads CASSGFLGTGTSEQYF. The CDR3, as DNA: TGTGCCAGCAGCGGCTTCCTCGGGACAGGGACTTCTGAGCAGTACTTC. The chain employs TRBV2 and TRBJ2-7, with 9 bases lining up with TRBD1. Per the germline V gene, CDR1 is SNHLY and CDR2 is FYNNEI. V was clipped by 6 bases and J by 7 bases; unmatched bases: 16. The CDR3 covers 16 residues.

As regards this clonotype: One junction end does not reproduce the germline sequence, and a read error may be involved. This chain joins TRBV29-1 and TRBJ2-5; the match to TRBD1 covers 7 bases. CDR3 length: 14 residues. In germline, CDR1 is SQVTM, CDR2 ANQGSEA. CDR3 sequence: CSVEVTGLWETQYF. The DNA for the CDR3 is TGCAGCGTGGAAGTGACAGGGCTATGGGAGACCCAGTACTTC.

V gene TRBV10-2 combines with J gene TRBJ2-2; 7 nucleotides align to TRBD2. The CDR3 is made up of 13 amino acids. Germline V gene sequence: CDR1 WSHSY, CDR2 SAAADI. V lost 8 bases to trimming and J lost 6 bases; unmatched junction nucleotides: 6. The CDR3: CASEAGAPGELFF. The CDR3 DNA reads TGCGCCAGCGAGGCGGGAGCCCCCGGGGAGCTGTTTTTT.

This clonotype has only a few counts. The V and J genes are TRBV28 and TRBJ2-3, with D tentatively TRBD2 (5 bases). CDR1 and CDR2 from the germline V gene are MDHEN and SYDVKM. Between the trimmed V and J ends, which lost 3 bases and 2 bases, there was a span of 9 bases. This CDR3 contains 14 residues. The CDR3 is CASSLGADTDTQYF. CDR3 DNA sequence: TGTGCCAGCAGTTTGGGAGCGGACACAGATACGCAGTATTTT.

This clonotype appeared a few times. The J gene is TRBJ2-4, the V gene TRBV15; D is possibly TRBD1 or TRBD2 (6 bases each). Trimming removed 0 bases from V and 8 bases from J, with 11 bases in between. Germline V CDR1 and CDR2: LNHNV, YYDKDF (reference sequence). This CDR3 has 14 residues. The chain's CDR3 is CATSRDRRGDIQYF. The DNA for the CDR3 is TGTGCCACCAGCAGAGATCGGAGGGGGGACATTCAGTACTTC.

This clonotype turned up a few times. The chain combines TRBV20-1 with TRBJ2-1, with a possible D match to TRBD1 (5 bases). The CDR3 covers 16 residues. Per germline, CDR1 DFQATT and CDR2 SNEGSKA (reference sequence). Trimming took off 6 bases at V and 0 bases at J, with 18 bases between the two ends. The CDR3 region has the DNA TGCAGTGCCAGTCCTCAGGGCTCGAGCTCCTACAATGAGCAGTTCTTC. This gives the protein CSASPQGSSSYNEQFF.

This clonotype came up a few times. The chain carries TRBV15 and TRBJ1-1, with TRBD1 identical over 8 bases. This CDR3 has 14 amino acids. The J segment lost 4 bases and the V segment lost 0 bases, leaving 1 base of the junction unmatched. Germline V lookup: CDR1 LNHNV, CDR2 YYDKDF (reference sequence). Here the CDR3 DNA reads TGTGCCACCAGCAGAGACAGGGGGCCCACTGAAGCTTTCTTT. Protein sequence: CATSRDRGPTEAFF.

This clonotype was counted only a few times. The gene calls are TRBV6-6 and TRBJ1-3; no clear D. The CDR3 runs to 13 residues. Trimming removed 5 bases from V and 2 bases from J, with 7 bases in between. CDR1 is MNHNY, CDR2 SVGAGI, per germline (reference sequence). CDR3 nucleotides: TGTGCCAGCAGTGCCCGTACTGGAAACACCATATATTTT. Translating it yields CASSARTGNTIYF.

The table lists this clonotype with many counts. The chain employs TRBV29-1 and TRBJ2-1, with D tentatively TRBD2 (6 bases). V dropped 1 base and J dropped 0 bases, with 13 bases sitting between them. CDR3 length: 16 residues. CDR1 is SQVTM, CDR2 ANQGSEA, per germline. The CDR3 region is CSVEAGWGVSYNEQFF. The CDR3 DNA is TGCAGCGTTGAAGCCGGGTGGGGGGTCTCCTACAATGAGCAGTTCTTC.

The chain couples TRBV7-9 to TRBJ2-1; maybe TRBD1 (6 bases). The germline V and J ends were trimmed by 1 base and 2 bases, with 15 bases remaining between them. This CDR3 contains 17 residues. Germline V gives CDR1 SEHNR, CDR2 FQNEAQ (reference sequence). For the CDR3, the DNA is TGTGCCAGCAGCTTAGGGTGGCGGCAGGGGACCTACAATGAGCAGTTCTTC. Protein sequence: CASSLGWRQGTYNEQFF.

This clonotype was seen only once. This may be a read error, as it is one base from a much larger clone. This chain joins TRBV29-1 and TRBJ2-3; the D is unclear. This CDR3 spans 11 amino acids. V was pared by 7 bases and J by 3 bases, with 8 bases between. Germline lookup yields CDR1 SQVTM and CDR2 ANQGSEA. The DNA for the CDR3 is TGCAGCGCTATCTTGACAGATACGCAGTATTTT. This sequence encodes CSAILTDTQYF.

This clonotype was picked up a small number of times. The CDR3 nucleotides are TGCGCCAGCAGCCCCAGGGCTGGGGCCAACGTCCTGACTTTC. Its protein product is CASSPRAGANVLTF. The chain combines TRBV5-1 with TRBJ2-6, with a weak D call TRBD1 (5 bases). Per germline, CDR1 SGHRS and CDR2 YFSETQ. The V end was cut by 4 bases, the J end by 2 bases, with 7 bases between. There are 14 residues in the CDR3. Variable domain in full (rest from reference TRBV5-1 and TRBJ2-6): KAGVTQTPRYLIKTRGQQVTLSCSPISGHRSVSWYQQTPGQGLQFLFEYFSETQRNKGNFPGRFSGRQFSNSRSEMNVSTLELGDSALYLCASSPRAGANVLTFGAGSRLTVL.

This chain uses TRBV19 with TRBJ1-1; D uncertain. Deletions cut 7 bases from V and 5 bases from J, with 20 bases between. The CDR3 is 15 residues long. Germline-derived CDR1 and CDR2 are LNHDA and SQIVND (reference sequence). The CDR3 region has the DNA TGTGCCAGTAATCGACAATCGGGGATGAGGACTGAAGCTTTCTTT. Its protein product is CASNRQSGMRTEAFF.

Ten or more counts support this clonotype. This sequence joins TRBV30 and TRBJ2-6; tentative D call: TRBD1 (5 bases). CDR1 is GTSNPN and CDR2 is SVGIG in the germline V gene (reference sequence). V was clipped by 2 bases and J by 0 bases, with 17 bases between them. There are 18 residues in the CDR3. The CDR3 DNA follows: TGTGCCTGGAGTACCCTCTACAGGACGACCTCTGGGGCCAACGTCCTGACTTTC. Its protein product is CAWSTLYRTTSGANVLTF.

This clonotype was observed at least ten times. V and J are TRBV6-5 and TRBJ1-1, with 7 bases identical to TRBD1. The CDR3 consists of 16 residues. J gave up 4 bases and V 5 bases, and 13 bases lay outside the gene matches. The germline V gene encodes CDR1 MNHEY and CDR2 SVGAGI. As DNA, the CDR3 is TGTGCCAGCAGTCTACAGGGGACGGGGGGAGGCACTGAAGCTTTCTTT. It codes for CASSLQGTGGGTEAFF.